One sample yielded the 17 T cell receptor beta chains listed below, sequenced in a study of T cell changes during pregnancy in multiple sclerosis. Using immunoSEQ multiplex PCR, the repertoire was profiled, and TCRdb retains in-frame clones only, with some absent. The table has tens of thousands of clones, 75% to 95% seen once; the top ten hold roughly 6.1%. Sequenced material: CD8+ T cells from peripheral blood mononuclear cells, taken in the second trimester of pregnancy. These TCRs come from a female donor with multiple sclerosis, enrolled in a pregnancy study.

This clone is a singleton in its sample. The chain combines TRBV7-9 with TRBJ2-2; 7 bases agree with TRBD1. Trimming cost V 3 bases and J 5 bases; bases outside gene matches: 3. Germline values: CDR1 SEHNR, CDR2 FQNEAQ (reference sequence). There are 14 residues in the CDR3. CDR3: CASSFGTVTGELFF. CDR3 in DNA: TGTGCCAGCAGCTTCGGGACAGTGACCGGGGAGCTGTTTTTT.

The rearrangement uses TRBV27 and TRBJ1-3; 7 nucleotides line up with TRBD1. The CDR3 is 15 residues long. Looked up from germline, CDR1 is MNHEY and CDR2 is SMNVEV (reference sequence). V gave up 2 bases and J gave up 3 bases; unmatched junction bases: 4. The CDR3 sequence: CASSLTGAGGNTIYF. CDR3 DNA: TGTGCCAGCAGTTTAACAGGGGCTGGTGGAAACACCATATATTTT.

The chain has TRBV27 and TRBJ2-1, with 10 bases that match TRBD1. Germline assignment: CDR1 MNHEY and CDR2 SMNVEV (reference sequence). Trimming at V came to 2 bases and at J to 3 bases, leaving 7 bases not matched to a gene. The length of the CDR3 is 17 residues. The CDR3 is CASSLRQGAPLYNEQFF. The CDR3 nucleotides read TGTGCCAGCAGTTTACGACAGGGGGCCCCCCTCTACAATGAGCAGTTCTTC.

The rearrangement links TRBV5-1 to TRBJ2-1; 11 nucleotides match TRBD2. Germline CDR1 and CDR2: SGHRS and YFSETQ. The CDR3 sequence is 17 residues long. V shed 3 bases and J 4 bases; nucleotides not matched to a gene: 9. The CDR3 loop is CASSWRGTSGSYNEQFF. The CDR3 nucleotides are TGCGCCAGCAGCTGGAGAGGGACTAGCGGTTCTTACAATGAGCAGTTCTTC.

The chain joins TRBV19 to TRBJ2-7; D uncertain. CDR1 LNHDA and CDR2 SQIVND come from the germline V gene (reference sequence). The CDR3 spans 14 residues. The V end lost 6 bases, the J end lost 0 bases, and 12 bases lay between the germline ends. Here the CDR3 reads CASSFTAASYEQYF. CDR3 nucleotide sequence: TGTGCCAGTAGCTTCACAGCCGCCTCCTACGAGCAGTACTTC.

The CDR3 DNA reads as TGCGCCAGCAGCTTGGCCTCAGGGTGGTACGAGCAGTACTTC. Amino acid sequence: CASSLASGWYEQYF. The genes are TRBV5-1 and TRBJ2-7, with D perhaps TRBD1 (5 bases). V was trimmed by 0 bases and J by 4 bases, leaving 11 bases between them. The CDR3 is made up of 14 amino acids. Germline V gene data show CDR1 as SGHRS and CDR2 as YFSETQ.

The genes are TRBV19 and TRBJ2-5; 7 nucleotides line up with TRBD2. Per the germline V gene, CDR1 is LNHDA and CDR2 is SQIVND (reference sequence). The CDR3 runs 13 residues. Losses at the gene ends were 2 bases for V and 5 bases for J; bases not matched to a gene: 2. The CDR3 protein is CASSISGGETQYF. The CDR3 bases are TGTGCCAGTAGTATATCGGGAGGTGAGACCCAGTACTTC.

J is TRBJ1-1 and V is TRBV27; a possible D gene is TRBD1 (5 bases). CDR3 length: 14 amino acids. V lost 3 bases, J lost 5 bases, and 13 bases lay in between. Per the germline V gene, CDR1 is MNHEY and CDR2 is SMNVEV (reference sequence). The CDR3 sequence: CASSLGGGGTEAFF. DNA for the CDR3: TGTGCCAGCAGTTTGGGGGGGGGTGGTACTGAAGCTTTCTTT.

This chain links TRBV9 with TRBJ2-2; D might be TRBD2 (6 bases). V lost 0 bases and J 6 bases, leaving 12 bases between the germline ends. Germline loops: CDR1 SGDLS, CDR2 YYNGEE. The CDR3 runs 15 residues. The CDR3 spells CASSVGGGAAGELFF. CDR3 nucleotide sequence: TGTGCCAGCAGCGTAGGTGGAGGGGCCGCCGGGGAGCTGTTTTTT.

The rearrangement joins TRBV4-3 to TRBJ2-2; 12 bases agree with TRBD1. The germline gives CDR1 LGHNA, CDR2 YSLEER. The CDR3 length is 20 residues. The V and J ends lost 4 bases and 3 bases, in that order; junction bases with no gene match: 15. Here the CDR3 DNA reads TGCGCCAGCAGCCCGAGCGCCGGGACAGGGGGCTTTCGGTACACCGGGGAGCTGTTTTTT. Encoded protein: CASSPSAGTGGFRYTGELFF.

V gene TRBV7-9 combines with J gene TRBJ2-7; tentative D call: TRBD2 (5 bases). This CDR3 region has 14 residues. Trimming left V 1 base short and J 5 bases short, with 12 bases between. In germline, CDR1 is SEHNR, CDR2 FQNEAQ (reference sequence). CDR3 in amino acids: CASSLVEGAHEQYF. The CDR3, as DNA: TGTGCCAGCAGCTTAGTAGAGGGCGCGCACGAGCAGTACTTC.

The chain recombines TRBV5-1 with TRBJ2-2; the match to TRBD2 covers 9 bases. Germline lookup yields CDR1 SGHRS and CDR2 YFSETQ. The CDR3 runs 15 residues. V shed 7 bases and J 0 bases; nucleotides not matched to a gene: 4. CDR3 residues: CASWLAGSNTGELFF. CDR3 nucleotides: TGCGCCAGCTGGCTAGCGGGATCGAACACCGGGGAGCTGTTTTTT.

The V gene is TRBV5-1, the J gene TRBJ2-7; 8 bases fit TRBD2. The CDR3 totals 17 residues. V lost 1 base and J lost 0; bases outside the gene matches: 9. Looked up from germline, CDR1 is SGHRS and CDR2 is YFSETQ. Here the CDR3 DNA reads TGCGCCAGCAGCTTGTGGCTAGCGGGCACAAACTCCTACGAGCAGTACTTC. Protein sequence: CASSLWLAGTNSYEQYF.

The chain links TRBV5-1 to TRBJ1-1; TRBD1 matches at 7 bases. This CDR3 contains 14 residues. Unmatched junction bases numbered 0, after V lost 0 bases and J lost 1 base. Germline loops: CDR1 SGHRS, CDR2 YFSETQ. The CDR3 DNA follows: TGCGCCAGCAGCTTGGGGACAGGGAACACTGAAGCTTTCTTT. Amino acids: CASSLGTGNTEAFF.

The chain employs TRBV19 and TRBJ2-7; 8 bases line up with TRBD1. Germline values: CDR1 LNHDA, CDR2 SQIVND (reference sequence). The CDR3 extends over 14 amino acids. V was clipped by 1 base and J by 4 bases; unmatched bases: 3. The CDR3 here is CASSIAGGIYEQYF. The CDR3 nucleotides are TGTGCCAGTAGTATAGCAGGGGGCATATACGAGCAGTACTTC.

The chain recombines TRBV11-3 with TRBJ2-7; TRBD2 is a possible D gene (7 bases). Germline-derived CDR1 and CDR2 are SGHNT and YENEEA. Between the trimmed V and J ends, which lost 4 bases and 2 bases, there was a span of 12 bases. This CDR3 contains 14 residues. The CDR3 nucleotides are TGTGCCAGCAGCTACGGGGGGCCCACCTACGAGCAGTACTTC. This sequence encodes CASSYGGPTYEQYF.

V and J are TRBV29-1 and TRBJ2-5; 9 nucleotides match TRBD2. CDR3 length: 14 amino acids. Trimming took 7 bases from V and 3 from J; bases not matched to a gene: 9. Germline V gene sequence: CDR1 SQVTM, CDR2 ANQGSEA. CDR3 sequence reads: CSGNSGSGKETQYF. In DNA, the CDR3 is TGCAGCGGAAATAGCGGGAGCGGGAAAGAGACCCAGTACTTC.